One sample yielded the 16 T cell receptor beta chains listed below, sequenced in a study of response to subunit inactivated influenza vaccine. TCRdb analysed the RT-PCR reads with MiXCR anew, one entry per CDR3 protein. Of 800,000 or so distinct CDR3 sequences in the sample, 20% to 25% were seen once. Sequenced material: PBMCs from blood, taken 4 to 6 days after vaccination. The receptors derive from a man over 45 who received an inactivated influenza vaccine.

The V gene is TRBV6-2 or TRBV6-3, the J gene TRBJ1-5; D is possibly TRBD1 (6 bases). Trimming cost V 1 base and J 3 bases, with 16 bases left between them. This CDR3 has 17 amino acids. Per germline, CDR1 MNHEY and CDR2 SVGEGT. CDR3 DNA sequence: TGTGCCAGCAGTTACTTGAAGGGCAGGGGCTTCAATCAGCCCCAGCATTTT. It specifies CASSYLKGRGFNQPQHF.

There are a few counts of this clonotype. The rearrangement links TRBV6-1 to TRBJ1-2; the D is unclear. CDR1 and CDR2 (germline): MNHNS, SASEGT. The CDR3 has 14 amino acids. The V and J ends lost 0 bases and 5 bases respectively, with 10 bases between them. The CDR3 DNA reads TGTGCCAGCAGTGAAGCTAGGGCGAGATATGGCTACACCTTC. Translating gives CASSEARARYGYTF.

This sequence joins TRBV11-1 and TRBJ2-3; 10 positions agree with TRBD2. Germline V CDR1 and CDR2: SGHAT, FQDESV (reference sequence). The length of the CDR3 is 18 residues. The ends lost 1 base at V and 4 bases at J; junction bases unmatched: 11. The CDR3 coding sequence is TGTGCCAGCAGCTTAGGCCTAGCGGGAGTGGTTCTGCCAGATACGCAGTATTTT. Protein sequence: CASSLGLAGVVLPDTQYF.

This clonotype turned up a few times. The V call is TRBV12-3 or TRBV12-4, the J call TRBJ1-4, with 8 bases that match TRBD1. This CDR3 contains 14 residues. After removal of 6 bases from V and 4 bases from J, the junction contained 4 bases not matched to a gene. The CDR3 loop reads CASRIDRGNEKLFF. Written as DNA, the CDR3 is TGTGCCAGCAGAATCGACAGGGGTAATGAAAAACTGTTTTTT.

There are a few counts of this clonotype. The rearrangement links TRBV7-2 to TRBJ2-3; 10 bases are shared with TRBD2. V dropped 1 base and J dropped 4; count of bases not matched to a gene: 8. CDR1 is SGHTA and CDR2 is FQGNSA in the germline V gene. The CDR3 length is 17 residues. This CDR3 reads CASSLGLAGDRSDTQYF. The CDR3 region has the DNA TGTGCCAGCAGCTTAGGGCTAGCGGGAGATCGCTCAGATACGCAGTATTTT. The full variable domain, with the rest looked up from reference TRBV7-2 and TRBJ2-3, is GAGVSQSPSNKVTEKGKDVELRCDPISGHTALYWYRQSLGQGLEFLIYFQGNSAPDKSGLPSDRFSAERTGGSVSTLTIQRTQQEDSAVYLCASSLGLAGDRSDTQYFGPGTRLTVL.

In this sample, this clonotype turned up a few times. The gene calls are TRBV12-3 or TRBV12-4 and TRBJ2-5, with 9 bases lining up with TRBD1. The V gene end was trimmed by 5 bases and the J gene end by 3 bases; junction bases not matched to a gene: 7. CDR3 length: 15 amino acids. The CDR3 sequence: CASSPRRDREETQYF. CDR3 nucleotide sequence: TGTGCCAGCAGTCCCCGCAGGGACAGGGAAGAGACCCAGTACTTC.

This clonotype was seen a handful of times. J is TRBJ1-1 and V is TRBV29-1, with D perhaps TRBD1 (5 bases). V was cut by 3 bases and J by 3 bases, with 8 bases left in between. This CDR3 contains 12 residues. Per germline, CDR1 SQVTM and CDR2 ANQGSEA. CDR3 sequence (DNA): TGCAGCGTTGACCAGGGATACACTGAAGCTTTCTTT. Translation: CSVDQGYTEAFF.

The J gene is TRBJ2-1, the V gene TRBV4-2, with 7 bases fitting TRBD1. J lost 5 bases, V lost 3 bases, and 13 bases had no gene match. Germline V CDR1 and CDR2: LGHNA, YNFKEQ. This CDR3 is 17 amino acids long. CDR3 in DNA: TGTGCCAGCAGCCATCCGACAGGGTCTTATACCCACAATGAGCAGTTCTTC. The encoded protein is CASSHPTGSYTHNEQFF.

In its sample, this clonotype was seen a few times. This chain joins TRBV6-2 or TRBV6-3 and TRBJ1-1, with D possibly TRBD1 on 6 matching bases. There are 16 residues in the CDR3. V lost 0 bases to trimming and J lost 6 bases, with 17 bases between them. Germline loops: CDR1 MNHEY, CDR2 SVGEGT. CDR3 region: CASSYSRDNWGAEAFF. The CDR3 DNA sequence: TGTGCCAGCAGTTACTCTCGGGACAATTGGGGGGCTGAAGCTTTCTTT.

This clonotype has just a few counts. This chain links TRBV27 with TRBJ2-6; TRBD2 might be the D (5 bases). Germline V gene data show CDR1 as MNHEY and CDR2 as SMNVEV (reference sequence). The CDR3 length is 18 residues. With 2 bases removed from V and 7 bases from J, the gap between germline ends came to 21 bases. The CDR3 protein is CASSLEPGMTLGANVLTF. CDR3 DNA sequence: TGTGCCAGCAGTTTAGAGCCGGGAATGACATTGGGAGCCAACGTCCTGACTTTC.

This clonotype was picked up a small number of times. The gene calls are TRBV7-2 and TRBJ2-7, with 9 bases that match TRBD1. The ends lost 2 bases at V and 3 bases at J; junction bases unmatched: 11. This CDR3 has 17 residues. Germline values: CDR1 SGHTA, CDR2 FQGNSA. The DNA for the CDR3 is TGTGCCAGCAGCTTACTAGTCGCGGGGACAGGGCTCTACGAGCAGTACTTC. Encoded protein: CASSLLVAGTGLYEQYF.

This clonotype was found many times. The gene calls are TRBV29-1 and TRBJ2-3; perhaps TRBD1 as D (5 bases). Germline loops: CDR1 SQVTM, CDR2 ANQGSEA. There are 13 residues in the CDR3. The V and J ends lost 4 bases and 2 bases respectively, with 10 bases between them. The CDR3 is CSVGGRDTDTQYF. The CDR3 DNA follows: TGCAGCGTTGGGGGCAGAGACACAGATACGCAGTATTTT.

The chain couples TRBV2 to TRBJ1-5; D unclear. Trimming took off 6 bases at V and 5 bases at J, with 17 bases between the two ends. CDR3 size: 15 residues. The V gene's germline CDR1 is SNHLY and CDR2 FYNNEI. CDR3: CASRRTHSGDQPQHF. The CDR3 DNA sequence: TGTGCCAGCAGGAGGACCCACTCCGGGGATCAGCCCCAGCATTTT.

This chain links TRBV11-2 with TRBJ2-1, with unresolved D. V dropped 0 bases and J dropped 6 bases, with 6 bases sitting between them. The CDR3 length is 13 residues. Germline V gene sequence: CDR1 SGHAT, CDR2 FQNNGV. CDR3 DNA sequence: TGTGCCAGCAGCTTAGATCTGGTCAATGAGCAGTTCTTC. Translated, it gives CASSLDLVNEQFF.

In regard to this clonotype: A junction end diverges from the germline sequence, so it may reflect a read error. The chain has TRBV12-3 or TRBV12-4 and TRBJ1-5; no clear D. The CDR3 length is 16 residues. The CDR3 loop reads CASSFRRGWSNLPQHF. The CDR3 DNA follows: TGTGCCAGCAGTTTTAGACGAGGGTGGAGCAATCTGCCCCAGCATTTT.

V and J are TRBV10-2 and TRBJ1-4, with 7 bases fitting TRBD1. Losses at the gene ends were 6 bases for V and 8 bases for J; bases not matched to a gene: 9. Germline values: CDR1 WSHSY, CDR2 SAAADI. The length of the CDR3 is 14 residues. The CDR3 DNA sequence: TGCGCCAGCAGGGGGACAGACCCCTGGGAAAAACTGTTTTTT. It translates to CASRGTDPWEKLFF.